This T cell receptor beta chain was found in a study of response to subunit inactivated influenza vaccine. Study-wide results and limits: Few new T cells, the authors suggested, are recruited by each seasonal influenza vaccination.

V was pared by 6 bases and J by 5 bases, with 3 bases of the junction left unmatched. The germline CDR1 and CDR2 sequences are MNHNS and SASEGT. This CDR3 comprises 14 residues. This clonotype has only a few counts. Its antigen is unidentified. TCRdb reprocessed the RT-PCR reads with MiXCR, giving one entry per CDR3 protein. The profile shows over 650,000 distinct CDR3 sequences, roughly 18% of them singletons. This clonotype originated in a man in his forties or fifties who received an inactivated influenza vaccine. The sequencing used PBMCs from blood, collected 5 days after vaccination. The chain has TRBV6-1 and TRBJ2-2; 10 bases align to TRBD2. The CDR3 protein is CASRPLAGTGELFF. The CDR3 region has the DNA TGTGCCAGCAGGCCACTAGCGGGAACCGGGGAGCTGTTTTTT.